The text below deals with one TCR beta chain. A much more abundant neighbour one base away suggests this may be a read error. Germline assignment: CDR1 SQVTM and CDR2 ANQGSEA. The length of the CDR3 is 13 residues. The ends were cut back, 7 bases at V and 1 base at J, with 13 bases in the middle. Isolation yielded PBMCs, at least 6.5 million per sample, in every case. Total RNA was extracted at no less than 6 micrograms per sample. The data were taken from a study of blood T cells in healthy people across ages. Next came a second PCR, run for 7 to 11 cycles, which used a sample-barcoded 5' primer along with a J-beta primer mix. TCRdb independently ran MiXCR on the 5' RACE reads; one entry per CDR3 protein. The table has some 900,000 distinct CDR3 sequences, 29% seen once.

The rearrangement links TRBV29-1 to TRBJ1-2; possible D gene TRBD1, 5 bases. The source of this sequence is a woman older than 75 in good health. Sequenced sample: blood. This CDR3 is CSAPTENNYGYTF. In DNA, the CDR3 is TGCAGCGCGCCGACAGAGAATAACTATGGCTACACCTTC.